The rows below give T cell receptor beta chains drawn from one sample of a study of Graves' ophthalmopathy and Graves' hyperthyroidism. One entry per CDR3 protein, called by TCRdb with MiXCR from the multiplex PCR reads. The sample gives about 1.2 million distinct CDR3 sequences, less than 45% of which show up once; over 8.5% is in the top ten. The sequencing input was peripheral blood or thyroid tissue (not recorded which). These receptors all come from an adult man with Graves' hyperthyroidism. The CDR3 runs from the conserved cysteine through the conserved F or W. Fields, in order: CDR3 protein, CDR3 DNA, D gene, clone size, V gene, J gene. D genes are given only for firm matches. Size tells how often a clone was seen (once, few, many) or the class of an expanded clone, and some rows leave it out.

CDR3: CASSEVGGGSPLHF
DNA: TGCGCCAGCAGTGAAGTAGGGGGAGGTTCACCCCTCCACTTT
D: .
size: .
V: TRBV10-2
J: TRBJ1-6

CDR3: CSASNYLRTGIPYEQYF
DNA: TGCAGTGCTAGCAACTACCTTCGGACAGGGATACCCTACGAGCAGTACTTC
D: TRBD1
size: many
V: TRBV20-1
J: TRBJ2-7

CDR3: CASSPSAETSYGYTF
DNA: TGTGCCAGCTCACCTTCGGCAGAAACCTCCTATGGCTACACCTTC
D: .
size: .
V: TRBV18
J: TRBJ1-2

CDR3: CASSLFGLRSNYEQYF
DNA: TGTGCCAGCAGTTTATTTGGTTTGCGATCTAACTACGAGCAGTACTTC
D: .
size: .
V: TRBV28
J: TRBJ2-7

CDR3: CASSLAWGSGELFF
DNA: TGTGCCAGCAGCTTAGCGTGGGGCTCCGGGGAGCTGTTTTTT
D: .
size: many
V: TRBV7-8
J: TRBJ2-2

CDR3: CASRTGQNTEAFF
DNA: TGTGCCAGCAGAACCGGACAGAACACTGAAGCTTTCTTT
D: .
size: many
V: TRBV19
J: TRBJ1-1

CDR3: CASRGEPQHF
DNA: TGTGCCAGCAGAGGAGAGCCCCAGCATTTT
D: .
size: .
V: TRBV6-6
J: TRBJ1-5

CDR3: CASSLVAFWDEQYF
DNA: TGTGCCAGCAGCTTAGTCGCGTTCTGGGACGAGCAGTACTTC
D: .
size: many
V: TRBV7-9
J: TRBJ2-7

CDR3: CSVEAGAEAFF
DNA: TGCAGCGTTGAGGCAGGAGCTGAAGCTTTCTTT
D: .
size: many
V: TRBV29-1
J: TRBJ1-1

CDR3: CSASDMELINEKLFF
DNA: TGCAGTGCTAGTGATATGGAGCTTATTAATGAAAAACTGTTTTTT
D: .
size: many
V: TRBV20-1
J: TRBJ1-4

CDR3: CASSQDRGALSYEQYF
DNA: TGCGCCAGCAGCCAAGATCGCGGGGCCCTTTCCTACGAGCAGTACTTC
D: .
size: .
V: TRBV4-1
J: TRBJ2-7

CDR3: CASNPGVAYMNTEAFF
DNA: TGTGCCAGCAACCCAGGGGTCGCCTACATGAACACTGAAGCTTTCTTT
D: .
size: .
V: TRBV5-4
J: TRBJ1-1

CDR3: CASSSTASDYTGELFF
DNA: TGTGCCAGCAGCTCGACCGCTAGCGACTACACCGGGGAGCTGTTTTTT
D: .
size: many
V: TRBV7-3
J: TRBJ2-2

CDR3: CASSERTFSQAFF
DNA: TGTGCCAGCAGTGAAAGGACATTCAGCCAAGCTTTCTTT
D: .
size: many
V: TRBV6-1
J: TRBJ1-1

CDR3: CSARDRTHYYQPQHF
DNA: TGCAGTGCTAGAGATCGGACGCACTATTATCAGCCCCAGCATTTT
D: .
size: few
V: TRBV20-1
J: TRBJ1-5

CDR3: CASQSVHSNQPQHF
DNA: TGTGCCAGCCAGTCGGTACATAGCAATCAGCCCCAGCATTTT
D: .
size: many
V: TRBV6-5
J: TRBJ1-5

CDR3: CSARDSSGLLVYEQYF
DNA: TGCAGTGCTAGAGATTCGAGTGGTTTATTGGTTTACGAGCAGTACTTC
D: .
size: many
V: TRBV20-1
J: TRBJ2-7

CDR3: CASSSSQGGAYEQYF
DNA: TGTGCCAGCAGCTCCTCGCAGGGAGGGGCCTACGAGCAGTACTTC
D: TRBD2
size: few
V: TRBV7-6
J: TRBJ2-7

CDR3: CASRQVGPPSTYEQYF
DNA: TGTGCCAGCCGCCAAGTCGGGCCCCCAAGCACCTACGAGCAGTACTTC
D: .
size: .
V: TRBV14
J: TRBJ2-7

CDR3: CASSRLAGGIQGTQYF
DNA: TGTGCCAGCAGTCGACTAGCGGGAGGGATCCAAGGGACCCAGTACTTC
D: TRBD2
size: .
V: TRBV12-3/TRBV12-4
J: TRBJ2-5

CDR3: CATSSLVLGSQETQYF
DNA: TGTGCCACCAGCAGCTTGGTCCTCGGATCCCAAGAGACCCAGTACTTC
D: .
size: once
V: TRBV15
J: TRBJ2-5

CDR3: CASRVSRGSNQPQHF
DNA: TGTGCCAGCAGAGTCTCCAGGGGCAGCAATCAGCCCCAGCATTTT
D: .
size: many
V: TRBV7-2
J: TRBJ1-5

CDR3: CASSFTGYQPQHF
DNA: TGTGCCAGCAGTTTTACGGGGTATCAGCCCCAGCATTTT
D: .
size: .
V: TRBV12-3/TRBV12-4
J: TRBJ1-5

CDR3: CASRPDRDPNNQPQHF
DNA: TGTGCCAGCAGACCCGACAGGGACCCTAACAATCAGCCCCAGCATTTT
D: TRBD1
size: .
V: TRBV6-5
J: TRBJ1-5

CDR3: CASSEFGTGATEAFF
DNA: TGTGCCAGCAGTGAATTCGGGACAGGGGCCACTGAAGCTTTCTTT
D: TRBD1
size: .
V: TRBV25-1
J: TRBJ1-1

CDR3: CASSVEPASYEQYF
DNA: TGTGCCAGCAGCGTCGAACCCGCCTCCTACGAGCAGTACTTC
D: .
size: many
V: TRBV9
J: TRBJ2-7

CDR3: CSARSGGVTEAFF
DNA: TGCAGTGCTAGATCCGGGGGGGTAACTGAAGCTTTCTTT
D: .
size: few
V: TRBV20-1
J: TRBJ1-1

CDR3: CASSLGGEVFQPQHF
DNA: TGTGCCAGCAGCTTAGGAGGGGAGGTGTTTCAGCCCCAGCATTTT
D: .
size: .
V: TRBV7-2
J: TRBJ1-5

CDR3: CSVGQVGYEQYF
DNA: TGCAGCGTCGGACAGGTGGGCTACGAGCAGTACTTC
D: TRBD1
size: many
V: TRBV29-1
J: TRBJ2-7

CDR3: CASSLWVSGTQYF
DNA: TGTGCCAGCAGCTTGTGGGTGTCGGGGACCCAGTACTTC
D: .
size: many
V: TRBV5-6
J: TRBJ2-5

CDR3: CASSLVGTRGETQYF
DNA: TGTGCCAGCAGCTTAGTAGGGACTCGTGGAGAGACCCAGTACTTC
D: .
size: many
V: TRBV7-7
J: TRBJ2-5

CDR3: CASSIAGDGEQYF
DNA: TGTGCCAGCTCGATAGCGGGAGACGGAGAGCAGTACTTC
D: TRBD2
size: once
V: TRBV18
J: TRBJ2-7

CDR3: CASSQRDYSPLHF
DNA: TGTGCCAGCAGCCAACGGGATTATTCACCCCTCCACTTT
D: .
size: few
V: TRBV14
J: TRBJ1-6

CDR3: CASSLHPNYNSPLHF
DNA: TGTGCCAGCAGCTTGCACCCGAATTATAATTCACCCCTCCACTTT
D: .
size: few
V: TRBV5-5
J: TRBJ1-6

CDR3: CSATAGTNYGYTF
DNA: TGCAGTGCCACAGCAGGGACCAACTATGGCTACACCTTC
D: .
size: .
V: TRBV20-1
J: TRBJ1-2

CDR3: CSVVGGGGGETQYF
DNA: TGCAGCGTGGTCGGCGGGGGGGGTGGGGAGACCCAGTACTTC
D: TRBD2
size: many
V: TRBV29-1
J: TRBJ2-5

CDR3: CSVGQGVTGELFF
DNA: TGCAGCGTGGGACAGGGAGTCACCGGGGAGCTGTTTTTT
D: TRBD1
size: .
V: TRBV29-1
J: TRBJ2-2